Sequencing of this T cell receptor (beta chain) was carried out in a study of T cells in Graves' hyperthyroidism and ophthalmopathy. What was amplified from RNA transcripts were TCR beta CDR3 regions. First-round RT-PCR targeting the TCR CDR3 was performed with the HTBI primer set. TCRdb reprocessed the multiplex PCR reads with MiXCR, giving one entry per CDR3 protein. The sample holds 550,000 to 850,000 distinct CDR3 sequences, 18% seen once. From germline, CDR1 is SGHAT and CDR2 FQNNGV. There are 12 residues in the CDR3. V lost 10 bases, J lost 3 bases, and 12 bases lay in between. This clonotype was detected a few times. A read error may be the cause here, since a much bigger clone is one base away.

The clonotype originates from a woman aged 50 to 60 with Graves' hyperthyroidism that later progressed to Graves' ophthalmopathy. The chain links TRBV11-2 to TRBJ1-2, with D perhaps TRBD1 (5 bases). Sequencing was done on a sample of blood. The CDR3: CAITQGDYGYTF. The CDR3 DNA reads TGTGCCATCACCCAGGGAGACTATGGCTACACCTTC.